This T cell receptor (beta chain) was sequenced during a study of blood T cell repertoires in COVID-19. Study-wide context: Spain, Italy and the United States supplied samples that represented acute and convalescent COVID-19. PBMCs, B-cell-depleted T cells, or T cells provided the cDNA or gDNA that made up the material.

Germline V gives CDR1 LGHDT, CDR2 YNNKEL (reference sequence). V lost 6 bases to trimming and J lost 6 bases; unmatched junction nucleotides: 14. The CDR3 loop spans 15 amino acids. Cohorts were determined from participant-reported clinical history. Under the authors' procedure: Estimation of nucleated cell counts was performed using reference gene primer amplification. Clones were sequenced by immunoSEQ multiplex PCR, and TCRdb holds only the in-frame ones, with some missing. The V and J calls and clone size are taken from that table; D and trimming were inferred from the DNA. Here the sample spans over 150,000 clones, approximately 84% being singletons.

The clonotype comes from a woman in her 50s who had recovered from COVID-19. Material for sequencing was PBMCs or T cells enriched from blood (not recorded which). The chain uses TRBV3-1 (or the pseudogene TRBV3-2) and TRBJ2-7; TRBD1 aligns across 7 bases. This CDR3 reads CASSRGSGPGGEQYF. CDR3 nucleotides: TGTGCCAGCAGTCGAGGAAGTGGGCCAGGGGGCGAGCAGTACTTC.